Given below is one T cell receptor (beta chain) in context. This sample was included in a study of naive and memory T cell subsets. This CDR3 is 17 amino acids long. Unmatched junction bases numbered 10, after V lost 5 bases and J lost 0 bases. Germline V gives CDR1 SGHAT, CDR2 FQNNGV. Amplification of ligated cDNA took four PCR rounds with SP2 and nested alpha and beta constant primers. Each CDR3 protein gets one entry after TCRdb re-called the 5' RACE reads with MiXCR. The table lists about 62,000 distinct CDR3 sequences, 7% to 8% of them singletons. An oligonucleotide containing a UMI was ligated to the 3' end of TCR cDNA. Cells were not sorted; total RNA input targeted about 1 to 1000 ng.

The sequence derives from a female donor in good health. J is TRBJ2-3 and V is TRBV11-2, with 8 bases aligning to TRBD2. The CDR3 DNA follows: TGTGCCAGCAGCCCGCGAATTAGCGGGGCGAGCACAGATACGCAGTATTTT. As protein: CASSPRISGASTDTQYF.